These 19 T cell receptor beta chains originate from one sample sequenced in a study of T cells in Graves' hyperthyroidism and ophthalmopathy. Amplification targeted TCR beta CDR3 regions from RNA transcripts. Researchers ran a first-round RT-PCR on the TCR CDR3 using the HTBI primer set. TCRdb re-derived calls from the multiplex PCR reads in MiXCR, one entry per CDR3 protein. The table records under 550,000 distinct CDR3 sequences, approximately 20% of them present only once. What was sequenced was blood. The receptors stem from a man aged 40-49 years with Graves' ophthalmopathy.

This clonotype has ten or more counts. The genes are TRBV6-1 and TRBJ2-7, with D possibly being TRBD1 or TRBD2 (5 bases each). V was shortened by 6 bases and J by 2 bases, with 11 bases between the two germline ends. CDR1 and CDR2 (germline): MNHNS, SASEGT. CDR3 size: 13 residues. The CDR3 protein is CASRGPQPYEQYF. The CDR3 DNA reads TGTGCCAGCAGGGGACCTCAGCCCTACGAGCAGTACTTC.

The chain uses TRBV2 and TRBJ1-6, with 8 bases aligning to TRBD1. CDR3 length: 14 amino acids. V shed 5 bases and J 7 bases; nucleotides not matched to a gene: 4. Germline V gives CDR1 SNHLY, CDR2 FYNNEI. CDR3 coding DNA: TGTGCCAGCAGTCTACAGGGGGTCAATTCACCCCTCCACTTT. It translates to CASSLQGVNSPLHF.

This clonotype has at least ten counts. The chain recombines TRBV7-3 with TRBJ2-5; the D call may be TRBD1 or TRBD2 (5 bases each). Looked up from germline, CDR1 is SGHTA and CDR2 is FQGTGA. The germline V and J ends were trimmed by 0 bases and 1 base, with 9 bases remaining between them. The CDR3 is made up of 15 amino acids. The chain's CDR3 is CASSLTGTPQETQYF. In DNA, the CDR3 is TGTGCCAGCAGCTTAACCGGGACCCCCCAAGAGACCCAGTACTTC.

There are many counts of this clonotype. The genes are TRBV7-8 and TRBJ1-1; D might be TRBD1 (6 bases). Germline assignment: CDR1 SGHVS and CDR2 FQNEAQ. Trimming removed 5 bases at V and 3 bases at J, with 10 bases between. The length of the CDR3 is 13 residues. The DNA for the CDR3 is TGTGCCAGCAGCACCGGACAGCACACTGAAGCTTTCTTT. It encodes CASSTGQHTEAFF.

The sample holds a few counts of this clonotype. The gene calls are TRBV18 and TRBJ2-7; D possibly matches TRBD1 or TRBD2 (5 bases each). Germline assignment: CDR1 KGHSH and CDR2 LQKENI. The CDR3 has 14 amino acids. V lost 8 bases and J lost 3, with 17 bases in between. The CDR3 sequence is CASATGTVVYEQYF. DNA of the CDR3: TGTGCCAGCGCAACCGGGACGGTCGTCTACGAGCAGTACTTC.

This clonotype was counted only a few times. The chain joins TRBV3-1 to TRBJ2-4; D is perhaps TRBD1 (6 bases). The germline V gene encodes CDR1 LGHDT and CDR2 YNNKEL (reference sequence). V was pared by 5 bases and J by 7 bases, with 12 bases between. The CDR3 spans 13 residues. In DNA, the CDR3 is TGTGCCAGCAGCGTACAGGGTCCCAACATTCAGTACTTC. Amino acid sequence: CASSVQGPNIQYF.

The V and J genes are TRBV6-1 and TRBJ2-5; D possibly corresponds to TRBD2 (6 bases). The CDR3 length is 13 residues. Trimming pared 11 bases from V and 7 bases from J, leaving 20 bases between. Per germline, CDR1 MNHNS and CDR2 SASEGT. This CDR3 is CASTRAGLATQYF. The DNA for the CDR3 is TGTGCCTCTACCCGGGCGGGGCTGGCGACCCAGTACTTC.

This clonotype was counted between two and nine times. The chain couples TRBV6-1 to TRBJ2-3; D is perhaps TRBD1 (6 bases). Trimming stripped 4 bases from V and 9 bases from J, with 8 bases between. The germline gives CDR1 MNHNS, CDR2 SASEGT. The CDR3 is 11 residues long. The CDR3 bases are TGTGCCAGCAGTGGTACAGGGACGCAGTATTTT. It yields the protein CASSGTGTQYF.

This clonotype showed up many times. V gene TRBV5-1 combines with J gene TRBJ2-1, with D maybe TRBD2 (6 bases). V lost 4 bases and J 5 bases, leaving 13 bases between the germline ends. The CDR3 runs 14 residues. The germline gives CDR1 SGHRS, CDR2 YFSETQ. The CDR3: CASSPEGYHNEQFF. The CDR3 coding sequence is TGCGCCAGCAGCCCGGAGGGGTACCACAATGAGCAGTTCTTC.

This clonotype was counted a few times. This chain connects TRBV7-9 to TRBJ1-1; D unclear. Trimming removed 1 base at V and 7 bases at J, with 10 bases between. The CDR3 extends over 13 amino acids. The germline CDR1 and CDR2 sequences are SEHNR and FQNEAQ (reference sequence). The CDR3 DNA is TGTGCCAGCAGCTTAGATCTCCAGGTTGAAGCTTTCTTT. Protein product: CASSLDLQVEAFF.

This clonotype was counted ten times or more. The chain uses TRBV28 and TRBJ2-1, with D perhaps given as TRBD1 or TRBD2 (7 bases each). This CDR3 region has 17 residues. CDR1 and CDR2 from the germline V gene are MDHEN and SYDVKM. V was trimmed by 4 bases and J by 15 bases, leaving 31 bases between them. CDR3 sequence: CASSSGGQRLAYTGRFF. The CDR3 nucleotides are TGTGCCAGCAGTTCAGGGGGACAGCGACTAGCCTATACAGGGCGGTTCTTC.

The V and J genes are TRBV7-3 and TRBJ1-5; the D gene is possibly TRBD1 (6 bases). Per the germline V gene, CDR1 is SGHTA and CDR2 is FQGTGA. The CDR3 has 15 residues. The ends were cut back, 5 bases at V and 4 bases at J, with 15 bases in the middle. CDR3 loop: CASSPPDSPNQPQHF. The CDR3 DNA reads TGTGCCAGCAGCCCGCCGGACAGTCCGAATCAGCCCCAGCATTTT.

This clonotype has ten or more counts. The chain links TRBV30 to TRBJ2-7; D possibly corresponds to TRBD2 (5 bases). Germline CDR1 is GTSNPN and CDR2 is SVGIG (reference sequence). The CDR3 consists of 14 residues. V was clipped by 0 bases and J by 9 bases, with 18 bases between them. The CDR3, as DNA: TGTGCCTGGAGTGTCCCGGGAAACCCACTGGGGCAGTACTTC. Residues: CAWSVPGNPLGQYF.

This clonotype was found a few times. V is TRBV9 and J is TRBJ2-2; 15 bases are a match to TRBD2. CDR1 is SGDLS and CDR2 is YYNGEE in the germline V gene. This CDR3 is built from 16 residues. The J segment lost 7 bases and the V segment lost 4 bases, leaving 5 bases of the junction unmatched. The CDR3, as DNA: TGTGCCAGCAGCCCGGGACTAGCGGGAGGTTTCGGGGAGCTGTTTTTT. Protein product: CASSPGLAGGFGELFF.

In this sample, this clonotype turned up a few times. This chain links TRBV11-2 with TRBJ2-7; 10 positions match TRBD2. The CDR3 loop spans 18 amino acids. V was pared by 4 bases and J by 2 bases, with 14 bases of the junction left unmatched. In germline, CDR1 is SGHAT, CDR2 FQNNGV. Written as DNA, the CDR3 is TGTGCCAGCAGCTCCCATGGGCTAGCGGGAGCAAAGCCCTACGAGCAGTACTTC. It specifies CASSSHGLAGAKPYEQYF.

This chain uses TRBV4-2 with TRBJ2-7; the match to TRBD2 covers 13 bases. This CDR3 region has 17 residues. Germline V lookup: CDR1 LGHNA, CDR2 YNFKEQ. Trimming at V came to 0 bases and at J to 9 bases, leaving 11 bases not matched to a gene. The DNA of the CDR3 is TGTGCCAGCAGCCAAGAAGGGACTAGCGGGGCGAAAGGGAGGCAGTACTTC. Translated: CASSQEGTSGAKGRQYF.

The sample holds many counts of this clonotype. The chain links TRBV28 to TRBJ2-5; 13 bases align to TRBD2. Germline trimming cut 4 bases from V and 6 bases from J; bases unmatched to any gene: 11. The germline V gene encodes CDR1 MDHEN and CDR2 SYDVKM. CDR3 length: 17 residues. The CDR3 here is CASSSPGLAGREKTQYF. As DNA, the CDR3 is TGTGCCAGCAGTTCACCGGGACTAGCGGGAAGGGAGAAGACCCAGTACTTC.

In this sample, this clonotype turned up many times. The rearrangement joins TRBV3-1 to TRBJ1-1; D gene uncertain. With 8 bases removed from V and 6 bases from J, the gap between germline ends came to 10 bases. This CDR3 is 11 amino acids long. Germline V gene lookup returns CDR1 LGHDT and CDR2 YNNKEL (reference sequence). The CDR3 sequence is CASGMGSEAFF. Written as DNA, the CDR3 is TGTGCCAGCGGTATGGGATCTGAAGCTTTCTTT.

The chain couples TRBV4-3 to TRBJ2-5; 7 bases line up with TRBD1. The CDR3 contains 15 residues. With 1 base clipped from V and 5 bases from J, the junction kept 7 bases outside the gene matches. Germline CDR1 and CDR2: LGHNA and YSLEER. The CDR3 nucleotides read TGCGCCAGCAGCCAAGGCGGACAGGCCGCGGAGACCCAGTACTTC. Amino acids: CASSQGGQAAETQYF.